Sequencing of this T cell receptor beta chain was carried out in a study of beta chain features in type 1 diabetes. Study-level background: Across the samples, approximately 98,000,000 sorted cells were examined in total.

One heparinised blood draw, averaging roughly 120 mL, came from each donor. The authors sorted CD4+ naive, central memory, regulatory and stem cell-like memory cells via CD45RO/CCR7/CD25/CD127/CD95/CD27. Between the trimmed V and J ends, which lost 2 bases and 1 base, there was a span of 11 bases. The CDR3 loop spans 15 amino acids. The germline CDR1 and CDR2 sequences are MDHEN and SYDVKM. The entirety of the isolated RNA underwent reverse transcription, so expressed TCRB transcripts were sequenced. The repertoire was sequenced with immunoSEQ multiplex PCR; TCRdb's copy has only in-frame clones and lacks some. Here the sample spans 900,000 or so clones, 17% being singletons. About this clone: Its antigen is unknown.

Broader study findings: An over-representation of cells with high TCR expression could result from cDNA sequencing.

This chain joins TRBV28 and TRBJ2-5; no clear D. The specimen was naive CD4+ T cells from blood. The receptor's source is a woman between 18 and 29 years old in good health. In nucleotides, the CDR3 is TGTGCCAGCAGTTTAGTCGGACCTATCCAAGAGACCCAGTACTTC. As protein: CASSLVGPIQETQYF.